The clone carrying this TCR beta chain has just one count. Its cognate antigen is unknown. Trimming removed 4 bases from V and 0 bases from J, with 11 bases in between. The CDR3 runs to 16 residues. The germline CDR1 and CDR2 sequences are SGHRS and YFSETQ. This table comes from immunoSEQ multiplex PCR, and its TCRdb copy is limited to in-frame clones, with some not included. The table lists roughly 2.6 million clones, just over 90% of them singletons, with roughly 0.15% in the top ten. This specimen belongs to a study of shared clonotypes between healthy human individuals. Study-level points and caveats: Few donors limited the genetic and exposure-history diversity represented.

Recent acute infections and vaccinations were absent in the healthy HIV-negative adult donors. CD45RA-negative memory and CD45RA+ naive subsets were split from the CD4+ cells. The V and J genes are TRBV5-1 and TRBJ2-6; TRBD2 is a possible D gene (6 bases). The sample consisted of naive CD4+ T cells sorted from blood. As to subset: CD45RA+ positively selected. This sequence was found in a man aged 18 to 30 in good health. The CDR3 sequence is CASSPEGSSGANVLTF. Written as DNA, the CDR3 is TGCGCCAGCAGCCCGGAGGGTAGCTCTGGGGCCAACGTCCTGACTTTC. Variable domain in full (rest from reference TRBV5-1 and TRBJ2-6): KAGVTQTPRYLIKTRGQQVTLSCSPISGHRSVSWYQQTPGQGLQFLFEYFSETQRNKGNFPGRFSGRQFSNSRSEMNVSTLELGDSALYLCASSPEGSSGANVLTFGAGSRLTVL.